This T cell receptor (beta chain) was sequenced for a study of CD8 T cells in Susac syndrome. Study-wide points: Individuals included in the TCR sequencing and HLA analysis were acknowledged by the study to be relatively few in number.

About this clonotype: The antigen remains undetermined.

Random hexamers were used to reverse transcribe an amount of roughly 0.45 to 1 ug RNA. The CDR3 of TCR beta was amplified by immunoSEQ multiplex PCR across 54 Vbeta and 13 Jbeta. MiXCR, run by TCRdb on the immunoSEQ multiplex PCR reads, gives a single entry per CDR3 protein. The sample records under 200,000 distinct CDR3 sequences, 85% to 95% being singletons. Germline V gene sequence: CDR1 SGHDT, CDR2 YYEEEE. The CDR3 loop spans 13 amino acids. The V end lost 1 base, the J end lost 7 bases, and 12 bases lay between the germline ends. The chain combines TRBV5-6 with TRBJ2-7; TRBD1 or TRBD2 may be the D gene (6 bases each). Specimen: CD8+ T cells from PBMCs. This sequence was found in a human donor with multiple sclerosis. The CDR3 coding sequence is TGTGCCAGCAGCTTGATGGGGGGCATTGAGCAGTACTTC. Residues: CASSLMGGIEQYF.